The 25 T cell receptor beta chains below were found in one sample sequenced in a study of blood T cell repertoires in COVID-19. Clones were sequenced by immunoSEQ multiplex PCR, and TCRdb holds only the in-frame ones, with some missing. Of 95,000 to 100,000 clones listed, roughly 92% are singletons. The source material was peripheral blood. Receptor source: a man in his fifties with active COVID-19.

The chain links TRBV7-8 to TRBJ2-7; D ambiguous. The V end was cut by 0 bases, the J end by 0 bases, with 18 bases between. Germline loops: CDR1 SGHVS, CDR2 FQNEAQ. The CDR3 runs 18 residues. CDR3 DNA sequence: TGTGCCAGCAGCTTAGCGCTTTCCCCCGGTAGGAGCTCCTACGAGCAGTACTTC. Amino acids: CASSLALSPGRSSYEQYF.

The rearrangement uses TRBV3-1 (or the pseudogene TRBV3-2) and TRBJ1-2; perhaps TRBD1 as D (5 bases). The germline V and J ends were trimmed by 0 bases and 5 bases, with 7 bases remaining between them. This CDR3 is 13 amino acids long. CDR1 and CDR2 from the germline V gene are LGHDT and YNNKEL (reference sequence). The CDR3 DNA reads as TGTGCCAGCAGCCAAGAGGGGCAGTATGGCTACACCTTC. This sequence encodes CASSQEGQYGYTF.

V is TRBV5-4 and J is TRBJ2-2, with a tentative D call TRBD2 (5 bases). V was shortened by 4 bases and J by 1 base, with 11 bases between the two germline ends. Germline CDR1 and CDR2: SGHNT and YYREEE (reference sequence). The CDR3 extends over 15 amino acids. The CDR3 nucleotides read TGTGCCAGCAGCGGCGGACTTAAGAACACCGGGGAGCTGTTTTTT. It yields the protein CASSGGLKNTGELFF.

CDR3 residues: CASSSNQGATQYF. In DNA form, the CDR3 reads TGCGCCAGCAGCTCAAATCAGGGGGCTACGCAGTATTTT. This chain uses TRBV5-1 with TRBJ2-3; the match to TRBD1 covers 8 bases. Germline V CDR1 and CDR2: SGHRS, YFSETQ. V trimming: 3 bases; J trimming: 8 bases; junction bases outside the gene matches: 5. The CDR3 is made up of 13 amino acids. Full variable domain (outside the CDR3, taken from reference TRBV5-1 and TRBJ2-3): KAGVTQTPRYLIKTRGQQVTLSCSPISGHRSVSWYQQTPGQGLQFLFEYFSETQRNKGNFPGRFSGRQFSNSRSEMNVSTLELGDSALYLCASSSNQGATQYFGPGTRLTVL.

Here the CDR3 DNA reads TGTGCCAGCAGCCCCCGGCGGCGGGTGGAAGCCAACACCGGGGAGCTGTTTTTT. This codes for CASSPRRRVEANTGELFF. This chain links TRBV7-9 with TRBJ2-2, with D tentatively TRBD2 (5 bases). V dropped 5 bases and J dropped 2 bases, with 21 bases sitting between them. The CDR3 length is 18 residues. Germline V gives CDR1 SEHNR, CDR2 FQNEAQ (reference sequence).

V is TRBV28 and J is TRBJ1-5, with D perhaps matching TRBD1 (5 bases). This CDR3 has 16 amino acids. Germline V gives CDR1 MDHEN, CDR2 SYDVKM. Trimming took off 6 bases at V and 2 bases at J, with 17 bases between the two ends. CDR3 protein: CASSYPLRVGNQPQHF. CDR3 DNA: TGTGCCAGCAGCTACCCCCTCAGGGTGGGCAATCAGCCCCAGCATTTT.

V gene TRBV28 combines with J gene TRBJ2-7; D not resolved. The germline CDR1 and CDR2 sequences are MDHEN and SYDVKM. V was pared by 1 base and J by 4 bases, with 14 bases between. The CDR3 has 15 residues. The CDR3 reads CASSLYGGGAYEQYF. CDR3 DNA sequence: TGTGCCAGCAGTTTATATGGTGGCGGTGCGTACGAGCAGTACTTC.

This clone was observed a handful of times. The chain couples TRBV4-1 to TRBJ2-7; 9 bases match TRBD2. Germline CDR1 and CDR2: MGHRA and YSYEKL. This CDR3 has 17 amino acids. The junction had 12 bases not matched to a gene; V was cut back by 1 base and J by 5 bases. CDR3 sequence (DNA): TGCGCCAGCAGCCAAGGAGTAGGAGTAGCGGGAGAAAACGAGCAGTACTTC. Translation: CASSQGVGVAGENEQYF.

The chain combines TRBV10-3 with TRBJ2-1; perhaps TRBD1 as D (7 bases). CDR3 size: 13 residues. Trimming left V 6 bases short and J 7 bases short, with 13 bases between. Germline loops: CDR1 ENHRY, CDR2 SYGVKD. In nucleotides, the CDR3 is TGTGCCATCAGGGAGGGGGCGGAAAATGAGCAGTTCTTC. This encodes CAIREGAENEQFF.

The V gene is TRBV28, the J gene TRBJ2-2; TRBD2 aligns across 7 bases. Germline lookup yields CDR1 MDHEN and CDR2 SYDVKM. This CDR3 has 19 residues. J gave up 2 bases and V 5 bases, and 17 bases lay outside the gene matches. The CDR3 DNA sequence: TGTGCCAGCAGTGGACACGGGACTACATGGCGGGGCAACACCGGGGAGCTGTTTTTT. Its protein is CASSGHGTTWRGNTGELFF. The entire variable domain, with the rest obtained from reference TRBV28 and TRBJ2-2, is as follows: DVKVTQSSRYLVKRTGEKVFLECVQDMDHENMFWYRQDPGLGLRLIYFSYDVKMKEKGDIPEGYSVSREKKERFSLILESASTNQTSMYLCASSGHGTTWRGNTGELFFGEGSRLTVL.

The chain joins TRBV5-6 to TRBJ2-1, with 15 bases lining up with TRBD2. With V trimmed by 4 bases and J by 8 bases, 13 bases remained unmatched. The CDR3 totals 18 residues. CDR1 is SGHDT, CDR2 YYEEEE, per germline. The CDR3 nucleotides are TGTGCCAGCAGCCGACGGGGACTAGCGGGAGGACCCCCCCATGAGCAGTTCTTC. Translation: CASSRRGLAGGPPHEQFF.

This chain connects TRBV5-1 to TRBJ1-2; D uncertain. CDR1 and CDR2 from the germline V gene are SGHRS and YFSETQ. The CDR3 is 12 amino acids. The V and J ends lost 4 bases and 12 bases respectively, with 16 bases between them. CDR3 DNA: TGCGCCAGCAGCAACCCCCCGGGAAGGAACACCTTC. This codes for CASSNPPGRNTF.

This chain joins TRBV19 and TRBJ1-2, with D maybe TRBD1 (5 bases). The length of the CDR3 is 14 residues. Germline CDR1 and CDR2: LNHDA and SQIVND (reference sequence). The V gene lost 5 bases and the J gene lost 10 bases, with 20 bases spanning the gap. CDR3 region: CASSPEGRTRAYTF. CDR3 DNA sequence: TGTGCCAGTAGTCCCGAAGGGCGGACAAGAGCCTACACCTTC.

CDR3 nucleotides: TGTGCCTGGAGTAGGACACGGCTACATGGCTACACCTTC. It encodes CAWSRTRLHGYTF. The J gene is TRBJ1-2, the V gene TRBV30, with D possibly TRBD1 on 5 matching bases. Trimming removed 2 bases from V and 6 bases from J, with 13 bases in between. Germline V gene lookup returns CDR1 GTSNPN and CDR2 SVGIG (reference sequence). This CDR3 has 13 residues.

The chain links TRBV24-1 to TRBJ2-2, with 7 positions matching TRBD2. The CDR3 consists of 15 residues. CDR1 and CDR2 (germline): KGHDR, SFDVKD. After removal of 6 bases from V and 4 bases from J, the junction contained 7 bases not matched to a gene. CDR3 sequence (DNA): TGTGCCACCAGTAATTGGGAGGGAAGCACCGGGGAGCTGTTTTTT. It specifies CATSNWEGSTGELFF.

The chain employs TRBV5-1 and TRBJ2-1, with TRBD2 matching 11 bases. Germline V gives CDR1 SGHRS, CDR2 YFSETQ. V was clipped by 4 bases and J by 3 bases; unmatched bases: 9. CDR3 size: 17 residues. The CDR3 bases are TGCGCCAGCAGCCCTGACTACGGGACTAGCGGCTACAATGAGCAGTTCTTC. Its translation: CASSPDYGTSGYNEQFF. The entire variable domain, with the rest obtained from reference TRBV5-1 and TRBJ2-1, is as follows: KAGVTQTPRYLIKTRGQQVTLSCSPISGHRSVSWYQQTPGQGLQFLFEYFSETQRNKGNFPGRFSGRQFSNSRSEMNVSTLELGDSALYLCASSPDYGTSGYNEQFFGPGTRLTVL.

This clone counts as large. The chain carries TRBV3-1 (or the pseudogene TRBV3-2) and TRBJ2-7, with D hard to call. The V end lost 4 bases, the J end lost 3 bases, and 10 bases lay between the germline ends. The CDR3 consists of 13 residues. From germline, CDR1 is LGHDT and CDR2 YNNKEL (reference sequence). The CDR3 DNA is TGTGCCAGCAGCCCTTCCGACTTCTACGAGCAGTACTTC. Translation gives CASSPSDFYEQYF.

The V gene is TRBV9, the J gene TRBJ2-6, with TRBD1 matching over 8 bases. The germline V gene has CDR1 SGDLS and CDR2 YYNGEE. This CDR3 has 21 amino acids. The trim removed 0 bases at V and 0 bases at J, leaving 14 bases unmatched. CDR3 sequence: CASSVGRGGTGLSSGANVLTF. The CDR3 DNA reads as TGTGCCAGCAGCGTAGGGAGAGGAGGGACAGGACTTTCCTCTGGGGCCAACGTCCTGACTTTC.

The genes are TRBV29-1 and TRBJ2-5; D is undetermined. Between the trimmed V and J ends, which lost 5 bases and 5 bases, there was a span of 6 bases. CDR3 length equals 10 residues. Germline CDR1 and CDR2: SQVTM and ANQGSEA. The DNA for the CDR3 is TGCAGCGTTTTAGTGGAGACCCAGTACTTC. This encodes CSVLVETQYF.

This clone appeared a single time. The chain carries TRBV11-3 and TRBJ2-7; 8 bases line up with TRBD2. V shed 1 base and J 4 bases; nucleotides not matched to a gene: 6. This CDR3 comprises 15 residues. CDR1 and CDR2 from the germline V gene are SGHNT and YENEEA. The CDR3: CASSLASGSGYEQYF. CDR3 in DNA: TGTGCCAGCAGCTTAGCCAGCGGGAGCGGGTACGAGCAGTACTTC.

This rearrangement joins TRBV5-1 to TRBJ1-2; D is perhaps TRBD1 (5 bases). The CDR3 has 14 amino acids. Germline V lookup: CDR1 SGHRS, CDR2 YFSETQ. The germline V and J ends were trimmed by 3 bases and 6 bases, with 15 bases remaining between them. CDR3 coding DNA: TGCGCCAGCAGCTGGACCCAGGGTAATAATGGCTACACCTTC. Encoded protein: CASSWTQGNNGYTF.

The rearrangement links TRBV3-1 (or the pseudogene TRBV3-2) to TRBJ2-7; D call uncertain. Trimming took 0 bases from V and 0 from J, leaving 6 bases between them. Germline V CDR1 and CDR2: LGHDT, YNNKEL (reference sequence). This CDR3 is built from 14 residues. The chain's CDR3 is CASSQDASSYEQYF. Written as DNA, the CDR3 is TGTGCCAGCAGCCAAGACGCCAGCTCCTACGAGCAGTACTTC.

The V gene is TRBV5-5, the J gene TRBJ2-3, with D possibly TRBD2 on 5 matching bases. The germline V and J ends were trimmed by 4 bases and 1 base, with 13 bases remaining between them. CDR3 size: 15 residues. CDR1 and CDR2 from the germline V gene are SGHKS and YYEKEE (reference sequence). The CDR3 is CASSQEAAGTDTQYF. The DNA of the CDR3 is TGTGCCAGCAGCCAGGAGGCGGCAGGCACAGATACGCAGTATTTT.

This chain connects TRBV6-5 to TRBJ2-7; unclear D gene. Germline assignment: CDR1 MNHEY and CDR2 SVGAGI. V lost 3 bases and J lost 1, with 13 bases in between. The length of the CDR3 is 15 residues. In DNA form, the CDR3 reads TGTGCCAGCAGTTATACAGACGGCAGTTCCTACGAGCAGTACTTC. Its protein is CASSYTDGSSYEQYF.

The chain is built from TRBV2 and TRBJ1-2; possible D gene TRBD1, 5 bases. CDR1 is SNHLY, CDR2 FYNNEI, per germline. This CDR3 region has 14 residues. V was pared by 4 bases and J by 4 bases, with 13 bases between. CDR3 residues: CASSVLQDIYGYTF. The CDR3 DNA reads TGTGCCAGCAGTGTTTTACAGGACATCTATGGCTACACCTTC. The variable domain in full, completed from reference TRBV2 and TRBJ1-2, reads EPEVTQTPSHQVTQMGQEVILRCVPISNHLYFYWYRQILGQKVEFLVSFYNNEISEKSEIFDDQFSVERPDGSNFTLKIRSTKLEDSAMYFCASSVLQDIYGYTFGSGTRLTVV.